A selection of T cell receptor beta chains follows, all from one sample in a study of early T cells in non-severe SARS-CoV-2 infection. TCRdb reanalysed the 5' RACE reads using MiXCR and keeps one entry per CDR3 protein. The sample has 45,000 to 55,000 distinct CDR3 sequences, over 7.5% seen once; the top ten hold roughly 8%. The specimen was whole blood. The receptors originated from an adult who was a healthcare worker with PCR-confirmed SARS-CoV-2 infection or an uninfected control (not recorded which). Each CDR3 is given with its conserved first and last residue. A D gene is named only where the DNA matches it firmly. Size is stated for part of the rows, as once, few or many counts, or as a class when the clone is expanded.

TRBV20-1	TRBD2	TRBJ2-7	many	TGCAGTGCTAGTGCCCTAGCGGGCCTCAGAGGGGAGCAGTACTTC	CSASALAGLRGEQYF
TRBV5-1	TRBD2	TRBJ2-5	many	TGCGCCAGCAGCCCCGGACTAGCGGGAGGAGAGACCCAGTACTTC	CASSPGLAGGETQYF
TRBV12-3/TRBV12-4	NA	TRBJ2-2	NA	TGTGCCAGCAGTTTTACGTCCGTCCCCGGGGAGCTGTTTTTT	CASSFTSVPGELFF
TRBV29-1	NA	TRBJ2-5	many	TGCAGCGTTGTAGGACAAGAGACCCAGTACTTC	CSVVGQETQYF
TRBV12-3/TRBV12-4	NA	TRBJ1-1	NA	TGTGCCAGTTCCCGTGGGGGCGGAGGCACTGAAGCTTTCTTT	CASSRGGGGTEAFF
TRBV28	NA	TRBJ2-1	NA	TGTGCCAGCAGTTGGGGACCGCTGAACTACAATGAGCAGTTCTTC	CASSWGPLNYNEQFF
TRBV9	NA	TRBJ2-5	many	TGTGCCAGCACCCTAGACAGGGAGGGAGAGACCCAGTACTTC	CASTLDREGETQYF
TRBV12-3/TRBV12-4	NA	TRBJ1-2	NA	TGTGCCAGCAGTTTAAATGGCTACACCTTC	CASSLNGYTF
TRBV12-3/TRBV12-4	NA	TRBJ2-7	NA	TGTGCCAGCAGTTTATCGGGAATTTTAACCTACGAGCAGTACTTC	CASSLSGILTYEQYF
TRBV18	NA	TRBJ1-2	many	TGTGCCAGCCCGGCCGGGGGGGACTATGGCTACACCTTC	CASPAGGDYGYTF
TRBV7-9	NA	TRBJ1-6	many	TGTGCCAGCAGCCTTCATGATCAGGGGCAAGGATCACCCCTCCACTTT	CASSLHDQGQGSPLHF
TRBV11-2	NA	TRBJ2-1	many	TGTGCCAGCAGCTTAGTCGGCGGAGTCTACAATGAGCAGTTCTTC	CASSLVGGVYNEQFF
TRBV24-1	NA	TRBJ2-1	many	TGTGCCACCAGTGATCTGGACGGATCGCTCCGTGAGCAGTTCTTC	CATSDLDGSLREQFF
TRBV29-1	NA	TRBJ2-3	NA	TGCAGCGCGGCGGACACAGATACGCAGTATTTT	CSAADTDTQYF
TRBV11-2	TRBD1	TRBJ2-7	many	TGTGCCAGCAGCTGGGGACAGGGGGTCTCCTACGAGCAGTACTTC	CASSWGQGVSYEQYF
TRBV29-1	NA	TRBJ1-4	many	TGCAGCGTTGGGGGCAGTGCAACTAATGAAAAACTGTTTTTT	CSVGGSATNEKLFF
TRBV20-1	TRBD1	TRBJ1-2	many	TGCAGTGCTAGAAGGGACAGTAGTCGGTATGGCTACACCTTC	CSARRDSSRYGYTF
TRBV18	TRBD2	TRBJ2-3	NA	TGTGCCAGCTCGCCCAGGGGGAACCTAGCGGGGCAAGATACGCAGTATTTT	CASSPRGNLAGQDTQYF
TRBV29-1	NA	TRBJ2-1	NA	TGCAGCGTTGCGGACCGACGGGAGCAGTTCTTC	CSVADRREQFF
TRBV12-3/TRBV12-4	NA	TRBJ2-3	many	TGTGCCAGCAGTTCCCTCAAACCCCCGTATTTT	CASSSLKPPYF
TRBV2	NA	TRBJ2-7	few	TGTGCCAGCGCCCTAGCGACCTACGAGCAGTACTTC	CASALATYEQYF
TRBV7-2	NA	TRBJ1-3	few	TGTGCCAGCAGCCCCTACCACACCATATATTTT	CASSPYHTIYF
TRBV25-1	NA	TRBJ2-7	many	TGTGCCAGCACCCCGAAGGGGGGTTTCCCCTACGAGCAGTACTTC	CASTPKGGFPYEQYF
TRBV11-2	NA	TRBJ2-5	many	TGTGCCAGCAGCCTCGGGTACCAAGAGACCCAGTACTTC	CASSLGYQETQYF
TRBV11-1	NA	TRBJ2-5	many	TGTGCCAGCAGCTTGAGTTTGACGGAACAAGAGACCCAGTACTTC	CASSLSLTEQETQYF
TRBV1	NA	TRBJ2-2	many	TGCACCAGCAGCTGGGGTATCTGGGACACCGGGGAGCTGTTTTTT	CTSSWGIWDTGELFF
TRBV28	NA	TRBJ2-4	NA	TGTGCCAGCAGTTTATTGGTGGGAATAAACATTCAGTACTTC	CASSLLVGINIQYF
TRBV5-4	NA	TRBJ2-7	NA	TGTGCCAGCAGCCCTGGGGACGCATCCTACGAGCAGTACTTC	CASSPGDASYEQYF
TRBV28	NA	TRBJ2-1	many	TGTGCCAGCAGTTACGCTACATACAATGAGCAGTTCTTC	CASSYATYNEQFF
TRBV6-6	TRBD2	TRBJ2-2	many	TGTGCCAGCAGGTCACCCCTAGGGAGGGCGAACACCGGGGAGCTGTTTTTT	CASRSPLGRANTGELFF
TRBV18	TRBD1	TRBJ1-2	many	TGTGCCAGCTCACCACGAGGACAGGGCGTTAACTATGGCTACACCTTC	CASSPRGQGVNYGYTF
TRBV6-2/TRBV6-3	NA	TRBJ2-3	many	TGTGCCAGCAGTTCCTGGGCGATCACAGATACGCAGTATTTT	CASSSWAITDTQYF
TRBV6-4	TRBD1	TRBJ2-1	many	TGTGCCAGCAGCCCGGGACAGCCCAATGAGCAGTTCTTC	CASSPGQPNEQFF
TRBV9	NA	TRBJ2-7	NA	TGTGCCAGCAGCCGGGACTTTAACGAGCAGTACTTC	CASSRDFNEQYF
TRBV14	NA	TRBJ2-4	few	TGTGCCAGCAGCCAAGATAGCAGGACAGGGAGGGACATTCAGTACTTC	CASSQDSRTGRDIQYF
TRBV5-1	NA	TRBJ1-1	few	TGCGCCAGCAGCTTCGTGACAGGGAACACTGAAGCTTTCTTT	CASSFVTGNTEAFF
TRBV3-1	TRBD2	TRBJ2-1	NA	TGTGCCAGCAGCCGGACTAGCGAGTCCTACAATGAGCAGTTCTTC	CASSRTSESYNEQFF
TRBV24-1	TRBD1	TRBJ2-7	many	TGTGCCACCAGTAGACAGGGCGCGCAGGAGCAGTACTTC	CATSRQGAQEQYF
TRBV5-1	TRBD2	TRBJ2-3	many	TGCGCCAGCAGCTTGGCCCAACTAGCGGGAGGGAACACAGATACGCAGTATTTT	CASSLAQLAGGNTDTQYF
TRBV11-3	NA	TRBJ2-1	few	TGTGCCAGCAGCTTAATGGCAGGGGATGAGCAGTTCTTC	CASSLMAGDEQFF
TRBV5-1	NA	TRBJ2-1	NA	TGCGCCAGCAGCCCCGGGGGTAGCTCCTACAATGAGCAGTTCTTC	CASSPGGSSYNEQFF
TRBV6-6	NA	TRBJ2-3	few	TGTGCCAGCAGTTCGCCCCGATCCCTGGACATCACAGATACGCAGTATTTT	CASSSPRSLDITDTQYF
TRBV5-1	TRBD2	TRBJ2-4	NA	TGCGCCAGCAGTCAGACTAGCGGGAGTTTCAAAAACATTCAGTACTTC	CASSQTSGSFKNIQYF
TRBV11-3	NA	TRBJ2-3	few	TGTGCCAGCAGCCGACGAAGTTCTGCCGCAGATACGCAGTATTTT	CASSRRSSAADTQYF
TRBV5-1	NA	TRBJ2-1	NA	TGCGCCAGCAGCTTGGTAGGTTCTCACGGGACCAGGGTCTACAATGAGCAGTTCTTC	CASSLVGSHGTRVYNEQFF
TRBV7-9	NA	TRBJ2-1	NA	TGTGCCAGCAGCCTAGGACGCAAAGCAGGGAATGAGCAGTTCTTC	CASSLGRKAGNEQFF
TRBV20-1	TRBD1	TRBJ2-7	NA	TGCAGTGCTGGGAAGACAGGGGAACACGAGCAGTACTTC	CSAGKTGEHEQYF
TRBV6-5	TRBD1	TRBJ2-6	NA	TGTGCCAGCAGCTTCGCGGGGACAGGGCCAAACGTCCTGACTTTC	CASSFAGTGPNVLTF
TRBV11-1	TRBD2	TRBJ2-1	NA	TGTGCCAGCAGCTCGACTAGCAGCAATGAGCAGTTCTTC	CASSSTSSNEQFF
TRBV29-1	TRBD2	TRBJ2-7	NA	TGCAGCGCCGGGACTAGCGGGAGCTACGAGCAGTACTTC	CSAGTSGSYEQYF
TRBV5-1	TRBD1	TRBJ1-2	few	TGCGCCAGCAGCTCGACGCGGGACAGGGGTAACTATGGCTACACCTTC	CASSSTRDRGNYGYTF
TRBV7-6	TRBD2	TRBJ2-1	many	TGTGCCAGCAGCTCCATTGGGCGGGAGGGATACAATGAGCAGTTCTTC	CASSSIGREGYNEQFF
TRBV12-3/TRBV12-4	NA	TRBJ2-3	few	TGTGCCAGCAGTTTCGCTAGTAGGGCGGATACGCAGTATTTT	CASSFASRADTQYF
TRBV4-1	NA	TRBJ2-1	few	TGCGCCAGCAGGTGGGACGCCCCGGCGGGTGAGCAGTTCTTC	CASRWDAPAGEQFF
TRBV20-1	NA	TRBJ1-3	NA	TGCAGTGCCAGTGACAGGCTTTCGAGCTCTGGAAACACCATATATTTT	CSASDRLSSSGNTIYF
TRBV29-1	NA	TRBJ1-4	few	TGCAGCGTTGCACAGGGAGGCGAAAAACTGTTTTTT	CSVAQGGEKLFF
TRBV29-1	TRBD1	TRBJ2-1	NA	TGCAGCGTCACGGACAGGGGGTTTTACAATGAGCAGTTCTTC	CSVTDRGFYNEQFF
TRBV6-1	NA	TRBJ2-7	many	TGTGCCAGCAGAGACCTGCCGCCGAACGAGCAGTACTTC	CASRDLPPNEQYF
TRBV24-1	TRBD2	TRBJ2-1	few	TGTGCCACCAGCGGACTAGCGGGACAATATGGGGGCAATGAGCAGTTCTTC	CATSGLAGQYGGNEQFF